These 29 T cell receptor beta chains share one sample of origin, sequenced in a study of T-cell reconstitution after alpha-beta-depleted transplantation in children. Unique molecular identifiers were incorporated during preparation of the TCRbeta library. TCRdb used MiXCR to reprocess the PCR reads, holding one entry per CDR3 protein. The table records about 580,000 distinct CDR3 sequences, roughly a quarter of them present only once. Material: PBMCs, obtained before TCRalphabeta/CD19-depleted stem cell transplant. The receptors here all came from a boy younger than two with Wiskott-Aldrich syndrome, due to receive a stem cell transplant.

This clonotype has a count of ten or more. CDR3 sequence (DNA): TGTGCCAGCAGCCCACTAGCGGGAGGTTCCTACAATGAGCAGTTCTTC. Translation gives CASSPLAGGSYNEQFF. J is TRBJ2-1 and V is TRBV7-9; 12 bases are shared with TRBD2. The CDR3 totals 16 residues. CDR1 and CDR2 (germline): SEHNR, FQNEAQ (reference sequence). Trimming at V came to 5 bases and at J to 1 base, leaving 3 bases not matched to a gene.

This clonotype was seen only a few times. The chain uses TRBV4-2 and TRBJ2-7, with D possibly being TRBD1 (5 bases). CDR3 size: 15 residues. Germline V gene data show CDR1 as LGHNA and CDR2 as YNFKEQ. Trimming left V 2 bases short and J 5 bases short, with 16 bases between. The CDR3 sequence is CASSQLSRQGDEQYF. In nucleotides, the CDR3 is TGTGCCAGCAGCCAATTGTCACGGCAGGGCGACGAGCAGTACTTC.

This clonotype was observed a few times. The chain couples TRBV20-1 to TRBJ2-1, with 8 bases identical to TRBD1. The J segment lost 3 bases and the V segment lost 1 base, leaving 14 bases of the junction unmatched. The CDR3 is 18 amino acids. Looked up from germline, CDR1 is DFQATT and CDR2 is SNEGSKA (reference sequence). CDR3 in DNA: TGCAGTGCTAGAGTTTTACCGGGACAGGCTAATCACTACAATGAGCAGTTCTTC. This gives the protein CSARVLPGQANHYNEQFF.

This clonotype has a handful of counts. The chain joins TRBV11-1 to TRBJ1-1; maybe TRBD1 (6 bases). Trimming cost V 4 bases and J 1 base, with 22 bases left between them. This CDR3 spans 18 amino acids. Per germline, CDR1 SGHAT and CDR2 FQDESV (reference sequence). The DNA for the CDR3 is TGTGCCAGCAGCTCCCTTTATGCAGGGGCGCCCAGGAACACTGAAGCTTTCTTT. Its translation is CASSSLYAGAPRNTEAFF. Full variable domain (missing parts from reference TRBV11-1 and TRBJ1-1): EAEVAQSPRYKITEKSQAVAFWCDPISGHATLYWYRQILGQGPELLVQFQDESVVDDSQLPKDRFSAERLKGVDSTLKIQPAELGDSAMYLCASSSLYAGAPRNTEAFFGQGTRLTVV.

This clonotype was recorded a few times. The chain joins TRBV21-1 to TRBJ2-5. TRBV21-1 is a recognized pseudogene. The CDR3 covers 11 residues. CDR3 loop: CASSFLVSQYF. DNA for the CDR3: TGTGCCAGCAGCTTCTTGGTATCCCAGTACTTC.

The chain joins TRBV15 to TRBJ1-1, with D maybe TRBD1 (6 bases). V was cut by 0 bases and J by 2 bases, with 7 bases left in between. The CDR3 runs 14 residues. Germline V lookup: CDR1 LNHNV, CDR2 YYDKDF (reference sequence). CDR3 nucleotide sequence: TGTGCCACCAGCAGAGAACAGGGTAACACTGAAGCTTTCTTT. Protein product: CATSREQGNTEAFF.

This chain joins TRBV6-1 and TRBJ1-5; 9 nucleotides agree with TRBD1. There are 17 residues in the CDR3. The germline V gene encodes CDR1 MNHNS and CDR2 SASEGT. J lost 0 bases, V lost 6 bases, and 9 bases had no gene match. CDR3 sequence: CASRWDRALSSNQPQHF. CDR3 sequence (DNA): TGTGCCAGCAGGTGGGACAGGGCTTTGTCTAGCAATCAGCCCCAGCATTTT.

This clonotype was seen a handful of times. The chain employs TRBV6-1 and TRBJ2-2; 9 positions match TRBD1. From germline, CDR1 is MNHNS and CDR2 SASEGT. The J segment lost 5 bases and the V segment lost 8 bases, leaving 3 bases of the junction unmatched. This CDR3 has 13 residues. CDR3 coding DNA: TGTGCCAGCCGGACAGGGGAAACCGGGGAGCTGTTTTTT. Its protein is CASRTGETGELFF.

The chain joins TRBV4-2 to TRBJ2-6, with a tentative D call TRBD1 (6 bases). The CDR3 is 14 residues long. Trimming removed 0 bases from V and 8 bases from J, with 8 bases in between. Germline values: CDR1 LGHNA, CDR2 YNFKEQ. The CDR3 loop is CASSQDQGSNVLTF. CDR3 nucleotides: TGTGCCAGCAGCCAAGATCAGGGGTCCAACGTCCTGACTTTC.

The sample holds a few counts of this clonotype. The chain employs TRBV2 and TRBJ2-1; 7 positions agree with TRBD1. V dropped 3 bases and J dropped 15; count of bases not matched to a gene: 5. Germline CDR1 reads SNHLY; CDR2 reads FYNNEI. The CDR3 spans 11 residues. The CDR3 region is CASSDNRGAFF. In DNA form, the CDR3 reads TGTGCCAGCAGTGATAACAGGGGTGCGTTCTTC. The entire variable domain, with the rest obtained from reference TRBV2 and TRBJ2-1, is as follows: EPEVTQTPSHQVTQMGQEVILRCVPISNHLYFYWYRQILGQKVEFLVSFYNNEISEKSEIFDDQFSVERPDGSNFTLKIRSTKLEDSAMYFCASSDNRGAFFGPGTRLTVL.

This clonotype turned up a few times. Written as DNA, the CDR3 is TGTGCCAGCAGTTTAGGCCAGGAAAATCAGCCCCAGCATTTT. Protein: CASSLGQENQPQHF. The rearrangement links TRBV12-3 or TRBV12-4 to TRBJ1-5; D is unclear. The CDR3 length is 14 residues. Trimming took 1 base from V and 4 from J, leaving 8 bases between them.

The rearrangement links TRBV5-1 to TRBJ1-4; possibly TRBD1 for D (6 bases). Trimming removed 3 bases at V and 6 bases at J, with 15 bases between. Germline lookup yields CDR1 SGHRS and CDR2 YFSETQ. The length of the CDR3 is 15 residues. The CDR3 bases are TGCGCCAGCAGCTCGAAGGGGGTATGGGATGAAAAACTGTTTTTT. It encodes CASSSKGVWDEKLFF.

This clonotype was seen a few times. The genes are TRBV11-2 and TRBJ1-2; 10 nucleotides line up with TRBD1. CDR1 is SGHAT and CDR2 is FQNNGV in the germline V gene. The CDR3 runs to 13 residues. J was trimmed by 7 bases and V by 5 bases; bases with no gene match: 4. CDR3 protein: CASSHGQGVGYTF. The CDR3 DNA follows: TGTGCCAGCAGCCACGGACAGGGGGTTGGCTACACCTTC.

This chain joins TRBV6-5 and TRBJ2-7; D uncertain. Germline assignment: CDR1 MNHEY and CDR2 SVGAGI. The V end lost 6 bases, the J end lost 7 bases, and 13 bases lay between the germline ends. CDR3 length: 12 amino acids. DNA of the CDR3: TGTGCCAGCAGCCGTGGCGTCGGTGAGCAGTACTTC. Translation: CASSRGVGEQYF.

This clonotype was found many times. This sequence joins TRBV5-1 and TRBJ2-7; 9 nucleotides match TRBD1. CDR1 SGHRS and CDR2 YFSETQ come from the germline V gene. Germline trimming cut 3 bases from V and 2 bases from J; bases unmatched to any gene: 3. CDR3 length: 14 amino acids. CDR3 residues: CASSSGQGAYEQYF. CDR3 nucleotides: TGCGCCAGCAGCTCGGGACAGGGTGCCTACGAGCAGTACTTC.

The V and J genes are TRBV5-1 and TRBJ1-2; D perhaps matches TRBD1 (5 bases). From germline, CDR1 is SGHRS and CDR2 YFSETQ. V lost 2 bases and J lost 1, with 9 bases in between. The CDR3 contains 14 residues. The DNA of the CDR3 is TGCGCCAGCAGCTTAGACAGCTTTAACTATGGCTACACCTTC. It yields the protein CASSLDSFNYGYTF.

The chain recombines TRBV5-1 with TRBJ2-1; 7 bases are shared with TRBD1. The V gene's germline CDR1 is SGHRS and CDR2 YFSETQ. V lost 4 bases, J lost 8 bases, and 9 bases stayed unmatched. The CDR3 spans 14 residues. CDR3 sequence reads: CASSLRGQFYEQFF. The CDR3 nucleotides read TGCGCCAGCAGCCTACGGGGACAGTTCTATGAGCAGTTCTTC.

This chain joins TRBV20-1 and TRBJ2-7; no clear D. V lost 5 bases to trimming and J lost 5 bases, with 19 bases between them. The CDR3 sequence is 14 residues long. Germline CDR1 reads DFQATT; CDR2 reads SNEGSKA (reference sequence). In DNA, the CDR3 is TGCAGTGCTGCGAGGCCACTCATGGGTAACGAGCAGTACTTC. Translation gives CSAARPLMGNEQYF.

The genes are TRBV6-2 or TRBV6-3 and TRBJ2-4; no clear D. V was pared by 3 bases and J by 1 base, with 1 base between. This CDR3 is built from 12 residues. Germline V CDR1 and CDR2: MNHEY, SVGEGT. The CDR3 sequence is CASSYAKNIQYF. The CDR3 region has the DNA TGTGCCAGCAGTTATGCCAAAAACATTCAGTACTTC.

This clonotype has more than one count but fewer than ten. The chain employs TRBV6-5 and TRBJ2-1, with 7 bases identical to TRBD1. The CDR3 has 15 amino acids. Germline CDR1 is MNHEY and CDR2 is SVGAGI. Germline trimming cut 0 bases from V and 6 bases from J; bases unmatched to any gene: 5. CDR3 loop: CASSYSWAGGNEQFF. CDR3 coding DNA: TGTGCCAGCAGTTACTCTTGGGCAGGGGGCAATGAGCAGTTCTTC.

This clonotype was counted between two and nine times. This chain connects TRBV20-1 to TRBJ2-1, with D perhaps matching TRBD1 (5 bases). V was cut by 3 bases and J by 5 bases, with 17 bases left in between. In germline, CDR1 is DFQATT, CDR2 SNEGSKA (reference sequence). CDR3 length: 15 residues. The DNA of the CDR3 is TGCAGTGCTAGGAATCCCTTGACAGTAAACAATGAGCAGTTCTTC. This translates into CSARNPLTVNNEQFF.

The chain joins TRBV7-9 to TRBJ2-7; possibly TRBD1 or TRBD2 for D (5 bases each). V was trimmed by 5 bases and J by 12 bases, leaving 20 bases between them. The CDR3 extends over 13 amino acids. Looked up from germline, CDR1 is SEHNR and CDR2 is FQNEAQ (reference sequence). The DNA for the CDR3 is TGTGCCAGCAGCCTAAAAATCCAGGGCGGGTGGTACTTC. It is translated as CASSLKIQGGWYF.

This clonotype has just a few counts. The chain has TRBV15 and TRBJ2-5; D remains ambiguous. The CDR3 runs 14 residues. Trimming cost V 0 bases and J 2 bases, with 7 bases left between them. Germline V gives CDR1 LNHNV, CDR2 YYDKDF (reference sequence). CDR3 in amino acids: CATSRDQRQETQYF. CDR3 sequence (DNA): TGTGCCACCAGCAGAGACCAGCGTCAAGAGACCCAGTACTTC.

This chain uses TRBV24-1 with TRBJ2-1, with TRBD2 as a possible D gene (6 bases). V shed 1 base and J shed 6 bases, with 12 bases lying between them. The V gene's germline CDR1 is KGHDR and CDR2 SFDVKD. This CDR3 region has 15 residues. The CDR3 loop is CATSDFGGGANEQFF. The CDR3 DNA follows: TGTGCCACCAGTGATTTCGGGGGAGGAGCCAATGAGCAGTTCTTC.

The chain is built from TRBV5-1 and TRBJ2-1; D remains ambiguous. CDR1 and CDR2 from the germline V gene are SGHRS and YFSETQ. The CDR3 has 14 residues. With 0 bases removed from V and 5 bases from J, the gap between germline ends came to 9 bases. DNA for the CDR3: TGCGCCAGCAGCTTGGTCGCCGGAAACAATGAGCAGTTCTTC. The encoded protein is CASSLVAGNNEQFF.

This clonotype appeared once. The rearrangement joins TRBV6-1 to TRBJ2-7; 9 bases are a match to TRBD2. The V segment lost 5 bases and the J segment 3 bases; nucleotides outside the gene matches: 8. The CDR3 is 15 residues long. CDR1 is MNHNS, CDR2 SASEGT, per germline. Written as DNA, the CDR3 is TGTGCCAGCAGTAATAGCGGGAGAAGGTACTACGAGCAGTACTTC. Translation: CASSNSGRRYYEQYF.

The chain uses TRBV20-1 and TRBJ2-7, with a possible D match to TRBD2 (5 bases). Trimming took off 3 bases at V and 1 base at J, with 13 bases between the two ends. This CDR3 comprises 14 residues. Germline CDR1 DFQATT, CDR2 SNEGSKA (reference sequence). The CDR3 DNA reads TGCAGTGCTAGTTCTGGACTTGATTCCTACGAGCAGTACTTC. Protein product: CSASSGLDSYEQYF.

This clonotype has only one observation. The conserved closing phenylalanine or tryptophan is absent in this CDR3, likely reflecting a read error. The V and J genes are TRBV5-6 and TRBJ2-7; tentative D call: TRBD2 (5 bases). The germline V gene has CDR1 SGHDT and CDR2 YYEEEE. This CDR3 is built from 16 residues. V was clipped by 0 bases and J by 5 bases, with 18 bases between them. The CDR3 coding sequence is TGTGCCAGCAGCTTGGTGCCGCAGCGGCCCCCCCACGAGCAGTACTTG. Its translation: CASSLVPQRPPHEQYL.

The chain is built from TRBV7-3 and TRBJ2-1; 14 bases line up with TRBD2. With V trimmed by 0 bases and J by 9 bases, 10 bases remained unmatched. Germline lookup yields CDR1 SGHTA and CDR2 FQGTGA. The CDR3 consists of 18 residues. Here the CDR3 reads CASSLTPSTSGRVGEQFF. In DNA, the CDR3 is TGTGCCAGCAGCTTAACCCCTTCGACTAGCGGGAGGGTAGGTGAGCAGTTCTTC.